These 26 T cell receptor beta chains were sequenced from one sample in a study of cytomegalovirus exposure and HLA in healthy donors. PCR employed 60 Vbeta and 13 Jbeta primers. Method: immunoSEQ multiplex PCR; TCRdb's copy keeps in-frame clones and lacks some. The data show 210,000 or so clones, about 89% seen once. Specimen: PBMCs. The receptors were gathered from a man aged 30 to 39 in good health and CMV-seronegative.

The rearrangement links TRBV5-5 to TRBJ1-5; TRBD1 agrees at 7 bases. There are 16 residues in the CDR3. The V gene's germline CDR1 is SGHKS and CDR2 YYEKEE (reference sequence). V was clipped by 0 bases and J by 4 bases; unmatched bases: 7. The CDR3 protein is CASSLDGTERNQPQHF. The CDR3 bases are TGTGCCAGCAGCTTGGACGGGACAGAGAGGAATCAGCCCCAGCATTTT.

This rearrangement joins TRBV7-9 to TRBJ1-1; unclear D gene. CDR3 size: 14 residues. V lost 8 bases and J lost 1, with 14 bases in between. Germline assignment: CDR1 SEHNR and CDR2 FQNEAQ (reference sequence). CDR3 in amino acids: CASGAHISNTEAFF. CDR3 DNA sequence: TGTGCCAGCGGTGCGCATATTTCGAACACTGAAGCTTTCTTT.

This rearrangement joins TRBV7-2 to TRBJ2-3; D is perhaps TRBD1 (6 bases). Germline lookup yields CDR1 SGHTA and CDR2 FQGNSA. The CDR3 has 14 residues. V was shortened by 7 bases and J by 5 bases, with 16 bases between the two germline ends. For the CDR3, the DNA is TGTGCCAGCACCTTGTTGGGGGCGGGAGATACGCAGTATTTT. Amino acids: CASTLLGAGDTQYF.

J is TRBJ2-7 and V is TRBV30; D gene uncertain. Germline V gene sequence: CDR1 GTSNPN, CDR2 SVGIG (reference sequence). V was pared by 0 bases and J by 3 bases, with 6 bases between. This CDR3 is built from 12 residues. The CDR3 protein is CAWSVSGYEQYF. The CDR3 nucleotides are TGTGCCTGGAGTGTTAGTGGCTACGAGCAGTACTTC.

This chain uses TRBV5-1 with TRBJ2-1; perhaps TRBD1 as D (5 bases). Trimming cost V 0 bases and J 7 bases, with 8 bases left between them. The CDR3 is 13 amino acids. Per germline, CDR1 SGHRS and CDR2 YFSETQ. As DNA, the CDR3 is TGCGCCAGCAGCTTGGCCAGGGTTAATGAGCAGTTCTTC. This encodes CASSLARVNEQFF. Full variable domain (missing parts from reference TRBV5-1 and TRBJ2-1): KAGVTQTPRYLIKTRGQQVTLSCSPISGHRSVSWYQQTPGQGLQFLFEYFSETQRNKGNFPGRFSGRQFSNSRSEMNVSTLELGDSALYLCASSLARVNEQFFGPGTRLTVL.

The V gene is TRBV5-5, the J gene TRBJ1-5; possible D gene TRBD1, 5 bases. CDR3 length: 16 residues. CDR1 SGHKS and CDR2 YYEKEE come from the germline V gene (reference sequence). V was clipped by 4 bases and J by 4 bases, with 18 bases between them. CDR3 protein: CASSPFVREGNQPQHF. The CDR3 DNA follows: TGTGCCAGCAGCCCCTTTGTCAGGGAGGGTAATCAGCCCCAGCATTTT.

The chain couples TRBV18 to TRBJ2-1, with 7 bases identical to TRBD2. Germline CDR1 reads KGHSH; CDR2 reads LQKENI. J gave up 5 bases and V 3 bases, and 10 bases lay outside the gene matches. CDR3 length: 16 residues. CDR3 protein: CASSPPSGAGNNEQFF. In DNA form, the CDR3 reads TGTGCCAGCTCACCTCCTAGCGGAGCCGGCAACAATGAGCAGTTCTTC.

The rearrangement uses TRBV9 and TRBJ2-3; D remains unclear. Germline values: CDR1 SGDLS, CDR2 YYNGEE. Trimming took off 0 bases at V and 2 bases at J, with 13 bases between the two ends. CDR3 size: 16 residues. CDR3 sequence: CASSVVDGLNTDTQYF. The CDR3 DNA reads as TGTGCCAGCAGCGTAGTCGATGGCCTCAACACAGATACGCAGTATTTT.

The chain employs TRBV6-5 and TRBJ2-1; 7 nucleotides line up with TRBD1. Germline CDR1 is MNHEY and CDR2 is SVGAGI. Trimming removed 7 bases from V and 8 bases from J; junction bases left unmatched: 5. CDR3 size: 12 residues. CDR3 in amino acids: CASNERGHEQFF. CDR3 coding DNA: TGTGCCAGCAATGAAAGGGGGCATGAGCAGTTCTTC.

This chain joins TRBV28 and TRBJ2-7; TRBD1 aligns across 9 bases. Unmatched junction bases numbered 8, after V lost 5 bases and J lost 6 bases. The CDR3 runs 14 residues. Germline-derived CDR1 and CDR2 are MDHEN and SYDVKM. The CDR3: CASSPGTGIPEQYF. The CDR3 DNA reads TGTGCCAGCAGTCCCGGGACAGGGATCCCCGAGCAGTACTTC.

The gene calls are TRBV13 and TRBJ2-3; 12 bases agree with TRBD2. Trimming cost V 4 bases and J 2 bases; bases outside gene matches: 7. Germline V gene data show CDR1 as PRHDT and CDR2 as FYEKMQ (reference sequence). The CDR3 runs to 17 residues. CDR3 sequence: CASSSWTSGDNTDTQYF. The CDR3 DNA sequence: TGTGCCAGCAGCTCCTGGACTAGCGGGGATAACACAGATACGCAGTATTTT.

The sample holds a few counts of this clone. CDR3 DNA: TGTGCCAGCAGCTTAGCGTTGGGGGGGCCTAGCTCCTACAATGAGCAGTTCTTC. Protein: CASSLALGGPSSYNEQFF. The chain couples TRBV7-2 to TRBJ2-1, with a tentative D call TRBD2 (7 bases). Trimming removed 0 bases from V and 0 bases from J, with 15 bases in between. The germline V gene encodes CDR1 SGHTA and CDR2 FQGNSA. This CDR3 comprises 18 residues.

The rearrangement links TRBV6-5 to TRBJ2-7, with TRBD1 matching 8 bases. The ends lost 2 bases at V and 7 bases at J; junction bases unmatched: 7. The length of the CDR3 is 14 residues. Germline CDR1 MNHEY, CDR2 SVGAGI. Here the CDR3 DNA reads TGTGCCAGCAGTTACGCGACAGGGGCGGGGGAGCAGTACTTC. This translates into CASSYATGAGEQYF.

This clone was observed a single time. The chain is built from TRBV7-2 and TRBJ2-5, with D hard to call. The CDR3 has 13 residues. V was clipped by 3 bases and J by 2 bases, with 7 bases between them. Germline values: CDR1 SGHTA, CDR2 FQGNSA. CDR3: CASSFLLQETQYF. The DNA for the CDR3 is TGTGCCAGCAGCTTTCTCTTACAAGAGACCCAGTACTTC. The variable domain in full, with the rest retrieved from reference TRBV7-2 and TRBJ2-5, is GAGVSQSPSNKVTEKGKDVELRCDPISGHTALYWYRQSLGQGLEFLIYFQGNSAPDKSGLPSDRFSAERTGGSVSTLTIQRTQQEDSAVYLCASSFLLQETQYFGPGTRLLVL.

The rearrangement uses TRBV5-1 and TRBJ2-3; TRBD2 agrees at 15 bases. Germline CDR1 is SGHRS and CDR2 is YFSETQ. V shed 0 bases and J 4 bases; nucleotides not matched to a gene: 3. The CDR3 has 17 residues. The CDR3 protein is CASSLGTSGGASDTQYF. The CDR3 nucleotides are TGCGCCAGCAGCTTGGGGACTAGCGGGGGGGCTTCAGATACGCAGTATTTT. The full variable domain, in which reference TRBV5-1 and TRBJ2-3 provide the parts outside the CDR3, is KAGVTQTPRYLIKTRGQQVTLSCSPISGHRSVSWYQQTPGQGLQFLFEYFSETQRNKGNFPGRFSGRQFSNSRSEMNVSTLELGDSALYLCASSLGTSGGASDTQYFGPGTRLTVL.

The J gene is TRBJ2-7, the V gene TRBV28; 11 nucleotides align to TRBD1. CDR3 size: 17 residues. V lost 5 bases and J lost 0; bases outside the gene matches: 9. Germline lookup yields CDR1 MDHEN and CDR2 SYDVKM. The CDR3 DNA is TGTGCCAGCAGTATAGGACAGGGGGCCACGAGCTCCTACGAGCAGTACTTC. Translated: CASSIGQGATSSYEQYF.

The rearrangement links TRBV7-9 to TRBJ2-6; D possibly corresponds to TRBD2 (6 bases). This CDR3 spans 18 amino acids. Germline CDR1 and CDR2: SEHNR and FQNEAQ (reference sequence). Trimming removed 5 bases at V and 0 bases at J, with 17 bases between. The chain's CDR3 is CASSGRPGQASGANVLTF. In DNA form, the CDR3 reads TGTGCCAGCAGCGGGAGGCCAGGACAAGCCTCTGGGGCCAACGTCCTGACTTTC.

J is TRBJ2-3 and V is TRBV4-2, with 7 bases fitting TRBD2. CDR1 and CDR2 (germline): LGHNA, YNFKEQ. The CDR3 is 15 amino acids. J lost 2 bases, V lost 2 bases, and 4 bases had no gene match. DNA of the CDR3: TGTGCCAGCAGCCAAAGCGGGATTCACACAGATACGCAGTATTTT. As protein: CASSQSGIHTDTQYF.

The CDR3 DNA sequence: TGTGCCAGCAGCTTAAATTCAGGGGTGGCTGGCTACACCTTC. Residues: CASSLNSGVAGYTF. The chain uses TRBV7-6 and TRBJ1-2; D is perhaps TRBD1 (6 bases). CDR1 is SGHVS and CDR2 is FNYEAQ in the germline V gene. The CDR3 has 14 amino acids. Trimming shortened V by 2 bases and J by 7 bases, and 14 bases separated the two germline ends. The full variable domain, in which reference TRBV7-6 and TRBJ1-2 provide the parts outside the CDR3, is GAGVSQSPRYKVTKRGQDVALRCDPISGHVSLYWYRQALGQGPEFLTYFNYEAQQDKSGLPNDRFSAERPEGSISTLTIQRTEQRDSAMYRCASSLNSGVAGYTFGSGTRLTVV.

CDR3 loop: CASSNGQGDEQYF. The DNA of the CDR3 is TGTGCCAGCAGCAATGGACAGGGGGACGAGCAGTACTTC. The chain links TRBV5-4 to TRBJ2-7; 10 positions agree with TRBD1. The CDR3 runs 13 residues. Germline V gene data show CDR1 as SGHNT and CDR2 as YYREEE (reference sequence). V dropped 4 bases and J dropped 5; count of bases not matched to a gene: 3.

V usage is TRBV11-2 and J usage is TRBJ2-1; 10 bases align to TRBD2. V was clipped by 7 bases and J by 10 bases; unmatched bases: 4. The CDR3 covers 12 residues. From germline, CDR1 is SGHAT and CDR2 FQNNGV. The CDR3, as DNA: TGTGCCAGCATGGAAGCGGGAGGGGAGCAGTTCTTC. Its translation: CASMEAGGEQFF.

The V call is TRBV7-8, the J call TRBJ1-5; 7 bases are a match to TRBD1. The CDR3 is 17 residues long. The V gene's germline CDR1 is SGHVS and CDR2 FQNEAQ. J lost 8 bases, V lost 5 bases, and 18 bases had no gene match. The CDR3 loop reads CASSGQAPARRGEPQHF. CDR3 in DNA: TGTGCCAGCAGCGGACAGGCACCTGCAAGAAGGGGAGAGCCCCAGCATTTT.

The chain joins TRBV5-5 to TRBJ2-5; 7 bases are a match to TRBD2. The CDR3 consists of 12 residues. V shed 1 base, J shed 10 bases, and the junction held 4 bases outside the gene matches. CDR1 is SGHKS and CDR2 is YYEKEE in the germline V gene (reference sequence). The CDR3 region is CASSLRRGDQYF. The DNA for the CDR3 is TGTGCCAGCAGCTTGCGCCGGGGGGACCAGTACTTC.

V and J are TRBV13 and TRBJ2-5, with 15 bases that match TRBD2. The closer fit of TRBJ2-7 to the DNA end suggests the J call may be wrong. The CDR3 spans 16 residues. CDR1 and CDR2 (germline): PRHDT, FYEKMQ (reference sequence). DNA for the CDR3: TGTGCCAGCAGCCCGACCTGGACTAGCGGGAGGGTCGAGCAGTACTTC. It yields the protein CASSPTWTSGRVEQYF.

The chain recombines TRBV28 with TRBJ1-1, with TRBD1 identical over 10 bases. Germline V CDR1 and CDR2: MDHEN, SYDVKM. The V and J ends lost 7 bases and 4 bases, in that order; junction bases with no gene match: 9. The CDR3 spans 15 residues. CDR3 in amino acids: CASNLIRDRGTEAFF. The CDR3 DNA reads as TGTGCCAGCAACCTTATCCGGGACAGGGGCACTGAAGCTTTCTTT.

The chain has TRBV7-6 and TRBJ2-1; D is perhaps TRBD2 (6 bases). The CDR3 covers 15 residues. Germline loops: CDR1 SGHVS, CDR2 FNYEAQ. V shed 3 bases and J shed 0 bases, with 9 bases lying between them. The CDR3 spells CASSLGGISYNEQFF. As DNA, the CDR3 is TGTGCCAGCAGCTTGGGAGGAATCTCCTACAATGAGCAGTTCTTC. The variable domain in full, completed from reference TRBV7-6 and TRBJ2-1, reads GAGVSQSPRYKVTKRGQDVALRCDPISGHVSLYWYRQALGQGPEFLTYFNYEAQQDKSGLPNDRFSAERPEGSISTLTIQRTEQRDSAMYRCASSLGGISYNEQFFGPGTRLTVL.